This note documents a single T cell receptor (beta chain) sequence. In the source study's methods: Estimation of nucleated cell counts relied on the amplification of reference gene primers. This table comes from immunoSEQ multiplex PCR, and its TCRdb copy is limited to in-frame clones, with some not included. The V and J calls and clone size were taken over from that table, and D and trimming were inferred from the DNA. The table lists approximately 200,000 clones, just under 85% of them singletons, with about 6.9% in the top ten. The entry originates in a study of blood T cell repertoires in COVID-19. Study details: The study drew acute and convalescent COVID-19 samples from the United States, Italy and Spain. T cells, B-cell-depleted T cells, or PBMCs provided the cDNA or gDNA that served as material.

The V gene's germline CDR1 is SNHLY and CDR2 FYNNEI. Trimming took 6 bases from V and 5 from J, leaving 19 bases between them. CDR3 length: 15 residues. This TCR was recovered from a human donor with acute or convalescent COVID-19. The donor label of this sample is uncertain. The chain links TRBV2 to TRBJ2-5; TRBD1 might be the D (5 bases). Sequencing was performed on peripheral blood. The CDR3 is CASSLRVQSGETQYF. The CDR3 bases are TGTGCCAGCAGCCTCAGGGTCCAGTCCGGGGAGACCCAGTACTTC.